This entry features one T cell receptor (beta chain) sequence. Sequencing used immunoSEQ multiplex PCR; TCRdb keeps in-frame clones, though not all of them. The sample gives over 200,000 clones, more than 75% of which show up once; 1.9% is in the top ten. The source of the sample is a study of blood T cell repertoires in COVID-19. Whole-study context: In each case, the material was cDNA or gDNA derived from T cells, B-cell-depleted T cells, or PBMCs.

V gave up 3 bases and J gave up 3 bases; unmatched junction bases: 7. CDR1 is SGHKS and CDR2 is YYEKEE in the germline V gene (reference sequence). The CDR3 extends over 15 amino acids. The chain uses TRBV5-5 and TRBJ1-1; 8 nucleotides agree with TRBD1. Sequencing was done on a sample of peripheral blood. This TCR was sampled from a man aged 35 to 55 with active or convalescent COVID-19. CDR3 sequence: CASSSDQTGDTEAFF. Here the CDR3 DNA reads TGTGCCAGCAGCTCGGACCAGACAGGGGACACTGAAGCTTTCTTT.